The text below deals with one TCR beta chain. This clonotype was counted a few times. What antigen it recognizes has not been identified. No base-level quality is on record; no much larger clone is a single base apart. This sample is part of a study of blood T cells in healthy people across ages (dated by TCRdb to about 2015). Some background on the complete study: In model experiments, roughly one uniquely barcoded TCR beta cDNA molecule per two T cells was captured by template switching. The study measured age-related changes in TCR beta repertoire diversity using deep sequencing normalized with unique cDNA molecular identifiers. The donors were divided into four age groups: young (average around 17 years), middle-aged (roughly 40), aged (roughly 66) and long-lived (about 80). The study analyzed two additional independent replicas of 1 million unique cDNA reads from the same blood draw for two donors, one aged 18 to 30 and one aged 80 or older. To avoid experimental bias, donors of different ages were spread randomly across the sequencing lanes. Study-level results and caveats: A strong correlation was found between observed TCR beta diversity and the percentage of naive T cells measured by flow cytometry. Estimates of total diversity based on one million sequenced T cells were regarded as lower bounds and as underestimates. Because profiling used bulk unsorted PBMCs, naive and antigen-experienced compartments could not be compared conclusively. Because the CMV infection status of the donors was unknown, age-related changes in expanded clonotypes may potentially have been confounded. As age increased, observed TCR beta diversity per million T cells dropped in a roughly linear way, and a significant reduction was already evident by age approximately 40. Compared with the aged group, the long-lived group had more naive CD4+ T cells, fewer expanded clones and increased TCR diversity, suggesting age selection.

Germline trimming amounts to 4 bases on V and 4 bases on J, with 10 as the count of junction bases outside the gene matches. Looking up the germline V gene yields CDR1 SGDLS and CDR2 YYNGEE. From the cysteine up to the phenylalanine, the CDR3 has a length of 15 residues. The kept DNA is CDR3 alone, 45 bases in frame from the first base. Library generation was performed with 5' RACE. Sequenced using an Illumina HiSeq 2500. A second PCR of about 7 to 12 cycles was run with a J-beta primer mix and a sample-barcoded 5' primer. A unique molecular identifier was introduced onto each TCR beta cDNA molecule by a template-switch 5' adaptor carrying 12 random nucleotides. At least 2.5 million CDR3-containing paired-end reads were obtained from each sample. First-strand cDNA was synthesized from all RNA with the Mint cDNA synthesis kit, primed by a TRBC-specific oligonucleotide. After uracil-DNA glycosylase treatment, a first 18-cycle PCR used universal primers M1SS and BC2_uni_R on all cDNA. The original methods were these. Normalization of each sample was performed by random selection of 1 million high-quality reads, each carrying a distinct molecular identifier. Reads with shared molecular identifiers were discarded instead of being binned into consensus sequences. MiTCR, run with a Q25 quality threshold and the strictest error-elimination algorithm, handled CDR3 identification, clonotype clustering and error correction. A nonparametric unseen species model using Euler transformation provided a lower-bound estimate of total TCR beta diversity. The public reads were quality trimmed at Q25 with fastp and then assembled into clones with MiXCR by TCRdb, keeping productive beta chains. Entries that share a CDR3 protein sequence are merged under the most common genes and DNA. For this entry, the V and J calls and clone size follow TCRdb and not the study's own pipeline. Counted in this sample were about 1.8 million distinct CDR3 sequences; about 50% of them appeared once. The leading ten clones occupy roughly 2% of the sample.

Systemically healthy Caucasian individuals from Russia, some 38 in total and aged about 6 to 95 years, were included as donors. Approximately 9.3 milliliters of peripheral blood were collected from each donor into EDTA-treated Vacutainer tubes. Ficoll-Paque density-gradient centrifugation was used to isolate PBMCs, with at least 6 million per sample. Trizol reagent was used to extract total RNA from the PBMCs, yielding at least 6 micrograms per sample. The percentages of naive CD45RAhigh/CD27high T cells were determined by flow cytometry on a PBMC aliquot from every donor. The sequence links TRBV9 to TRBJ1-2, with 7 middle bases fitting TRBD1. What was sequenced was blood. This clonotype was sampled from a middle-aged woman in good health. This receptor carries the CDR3 CASSFRDRGIYGYTF. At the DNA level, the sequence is TGTGCCAGCAGCTTCCGGGACAGAGGTATCTATGGCTACACCTTC.